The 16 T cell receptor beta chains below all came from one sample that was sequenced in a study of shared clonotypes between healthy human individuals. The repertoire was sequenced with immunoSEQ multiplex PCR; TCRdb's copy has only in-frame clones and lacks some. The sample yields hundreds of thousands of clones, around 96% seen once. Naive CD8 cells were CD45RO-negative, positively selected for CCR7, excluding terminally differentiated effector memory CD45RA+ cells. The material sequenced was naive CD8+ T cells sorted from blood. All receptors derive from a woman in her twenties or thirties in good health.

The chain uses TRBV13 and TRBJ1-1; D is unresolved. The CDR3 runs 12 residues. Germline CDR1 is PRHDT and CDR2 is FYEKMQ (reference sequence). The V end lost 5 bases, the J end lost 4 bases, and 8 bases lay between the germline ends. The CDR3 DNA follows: TGTGCCAGCAGCCGGGGTGGCACTGAAGCTTTCTTT. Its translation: CASSRGGTEAFF.

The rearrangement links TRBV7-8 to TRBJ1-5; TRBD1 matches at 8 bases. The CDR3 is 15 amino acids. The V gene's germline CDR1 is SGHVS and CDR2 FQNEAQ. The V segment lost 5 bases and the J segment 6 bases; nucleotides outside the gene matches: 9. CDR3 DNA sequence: TGTGCCAGCAGCAAAGGACAGGGAAGGGTTCAGCCCCAGCATTTT. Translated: CASSKGQGRVQPQHF.

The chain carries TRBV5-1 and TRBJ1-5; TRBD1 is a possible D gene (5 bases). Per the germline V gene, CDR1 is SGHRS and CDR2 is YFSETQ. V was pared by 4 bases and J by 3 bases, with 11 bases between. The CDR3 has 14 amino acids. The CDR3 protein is CASSARDHNQPQHF. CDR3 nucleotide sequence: TGCGCCAGCAGCGCCCGGGACCACAATCAGCCCCAGCATTTT.

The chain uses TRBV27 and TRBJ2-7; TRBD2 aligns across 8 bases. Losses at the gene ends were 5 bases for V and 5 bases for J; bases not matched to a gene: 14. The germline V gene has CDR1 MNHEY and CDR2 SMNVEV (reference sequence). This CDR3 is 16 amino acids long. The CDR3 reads CASSPTTGGEEDEQYF. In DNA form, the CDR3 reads TGTGCCAGCAGTCCGACCACGGGGGGGGAGGAGGACGAGCAGTACTTC.

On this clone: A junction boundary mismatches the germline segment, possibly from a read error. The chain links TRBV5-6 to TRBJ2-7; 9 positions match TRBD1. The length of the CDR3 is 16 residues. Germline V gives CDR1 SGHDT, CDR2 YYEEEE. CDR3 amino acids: CVSSWDRDPKSYEQYF. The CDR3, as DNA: TGTGTCAGCAGCTGGGACAGGGATCCAAAATCCTACGAGCAGTACTTC. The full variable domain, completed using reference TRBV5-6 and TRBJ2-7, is DAGVTQSPTHLIKTRGQQVTLRCSPKSGHDTVSWYQQALGQGPQFIFQYYEEEERQRGNFPDRFSGHQFPNYSSELNVNALLLGDSALYLCVSSWDRDPKSYEQYFGPGTRLTVT.

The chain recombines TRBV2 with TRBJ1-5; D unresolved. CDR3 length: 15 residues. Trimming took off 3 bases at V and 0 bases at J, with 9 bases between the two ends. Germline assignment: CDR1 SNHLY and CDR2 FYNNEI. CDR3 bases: TGTGCCAGCAGTGACAGTACTTATAGCAATCAGCCCCAGCATTTT. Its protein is CASSDSTYSNQPQHF. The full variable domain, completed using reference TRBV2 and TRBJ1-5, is EPEVTQTPSHQVTQMGQEVILRCVPISNHLYFYWYRQILGQKVEFLVSFYNNEISEKSEIFDDQFSVERPDGSNFTLKIRSTKLEDSAMYFCASSDSTYSNQPQHFGDGTRLSIL.

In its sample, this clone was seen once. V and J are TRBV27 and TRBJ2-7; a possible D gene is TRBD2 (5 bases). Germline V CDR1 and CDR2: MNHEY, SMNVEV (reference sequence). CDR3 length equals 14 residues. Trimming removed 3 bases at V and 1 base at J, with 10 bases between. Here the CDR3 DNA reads TGTGCCAGCAGTTTTATTGGGGAGTCCTACGAGCAGTACTTC. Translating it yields CASSFIGESYEQYF.

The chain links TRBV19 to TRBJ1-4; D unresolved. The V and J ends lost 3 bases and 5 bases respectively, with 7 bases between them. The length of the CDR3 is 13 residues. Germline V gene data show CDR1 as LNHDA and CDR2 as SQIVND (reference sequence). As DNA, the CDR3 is TGTGCCAGTAGTATCACCGGGAATGAAAAACTGTTTTTT. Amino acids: CASSITGNEKLFF.

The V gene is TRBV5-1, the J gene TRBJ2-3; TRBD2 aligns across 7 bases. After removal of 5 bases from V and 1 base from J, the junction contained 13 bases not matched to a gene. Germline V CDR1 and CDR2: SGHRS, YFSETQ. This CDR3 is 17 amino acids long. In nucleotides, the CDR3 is TGCGCCAGCAGGGACGGAATCGATCTAGCGGGCACAGATACGCAGTATTTT. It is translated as CASRDGIDLAGTDTQYF. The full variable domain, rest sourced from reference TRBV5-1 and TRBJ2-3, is KAGVTQTPRYLIKTRGQQVTLSCSPISGHRSVSWYQQTPGQGLQFLFEYFSETQRNKGNFPGRFSGRQFSNSRSEMNVSTLELGDSALYLCASRDGIDLAGTDTQYFGPGTRLTVL.

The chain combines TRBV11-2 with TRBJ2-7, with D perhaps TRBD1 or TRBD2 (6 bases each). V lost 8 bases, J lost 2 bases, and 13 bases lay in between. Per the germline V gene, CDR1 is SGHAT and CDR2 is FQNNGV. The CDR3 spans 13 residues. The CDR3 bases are TGTGCCAGCGGGCACGGGGGCACCTACGAGCAGTACTTC. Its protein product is CASGHGGTYEQYF.

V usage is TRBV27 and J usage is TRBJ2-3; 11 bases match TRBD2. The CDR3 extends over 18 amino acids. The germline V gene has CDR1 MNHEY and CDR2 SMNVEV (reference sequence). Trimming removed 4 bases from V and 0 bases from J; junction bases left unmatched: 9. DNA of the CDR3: TGTGCCAGCAGTTCCCGACTAGCGGGACGACCTAGCACAGATACGCAGTATTTT. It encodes CASSSRLAGRPSTDTQYF.

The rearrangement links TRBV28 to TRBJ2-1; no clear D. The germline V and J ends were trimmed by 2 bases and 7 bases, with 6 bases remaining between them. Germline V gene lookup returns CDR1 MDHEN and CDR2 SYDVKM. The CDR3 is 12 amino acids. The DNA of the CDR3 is TGTGCCAGCAGTTTAACCGGGAATGAGCAGTTCTTC. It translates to CASSLTGNEQFF.

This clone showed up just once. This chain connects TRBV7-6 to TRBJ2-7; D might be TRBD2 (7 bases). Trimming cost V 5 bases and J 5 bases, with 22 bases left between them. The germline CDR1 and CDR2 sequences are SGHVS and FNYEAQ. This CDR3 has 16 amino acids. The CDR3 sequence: CASSERGAGAADEQYF. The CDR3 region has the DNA TGTGCCAGCAGCGAAAGGGGGGCGGGGGCGGCGGACGAGCAGTACTTC. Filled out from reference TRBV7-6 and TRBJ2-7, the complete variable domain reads GAGVSQSPRYKVTKRGQDVALRCDPISGHVSLYWYRQALGQGPEFLTYFNYEAQQDKSGLPNDRFSAERPEGSISTLTIQRTEQRDSAMYRCASSERGAGAADEQYFGPGTRLTVT.

CDR3 residues: CASSHPNTGGEAFF. The CDR3 DNA follows: TGCGCCAGCAGCCATCCCAATACGGGCGGGGAAGCTTTCTTT. The chain combines TRBV4-1 with TRBJ1-1; D ambiguous. V gave up 3 bases and J gave up 8 bases, with 16 bases separating them. CDR1 is MGHRA and CDR2 is YSYEKL in the germline V gene. CDR3 length: 14 residues.

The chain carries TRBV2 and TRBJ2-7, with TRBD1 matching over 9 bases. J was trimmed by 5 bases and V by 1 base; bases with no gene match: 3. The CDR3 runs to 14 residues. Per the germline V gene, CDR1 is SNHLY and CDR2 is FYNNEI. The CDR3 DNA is TGTGCCAGCAGTGAAGGAAGGACAGGGGACGAGCAGTACTTC. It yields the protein CASSEGRTGDEQYF.

CDR3 loop: CASSLGFPQYF. The DNA of the CDR3 is TGTGCCAGCAGTCTGGGGTTCCCCCAGTACTTC. The chain employs TRBV2 and TRBJ2-5; no clear D gene. The V gene's germline CDR1 is SNHLY and CDR2 FYNNEI. With 5 bases removed from V and 9 bases from J, the gap between germline ends came to 10 bases. The CDR3 runs 11 residues. Variable domain in full (rest from reference TRBV2 and TRBJ2-5): EPEVTQTPSHQVTQMGQEVILRCVPISNHLYFYWYRQILGQKVEFLVSFYNNEISEKSEIFDDQFSVERPDGSNFTLKIRSTKLEDSAMYFCASSLGFPQYFGPGTRLLVL.